This T cell receptor beta chain was captured by sequencing in a study of cytomegalovirus exposure and HLA in healthy donors (dated by TCRdb to about 2017). Regarding the research as a whole: An earlier analysis of several hundred of the donors reported under 300 Gb of sequence data and 117 million unique TCR beta sequences obtained from around 170 million T cells. All discovery cohort repertoires had been generated on a single sequencing platform. The later analysis used no new phenotypic data to find candidate immune exposures, relying instead on TCR beta sequences and their occurrence across donors. HLA typing included class I and class II loci at four-digit resolution. An early release covering roughly 580 HLA-typed donors comprised about 300 gigabases of sequencing data and 85 million or so unique TCR sequences. Among the approximately 400 genotyped donors, around 81% belonged to the genetic ancestry cluster associated with self-reported Caucasian donors. To predict cytomegalovirus infection status, the study brought together high-throughput TCR immunosequencing, statistical association of individual TCRs with disease status, and machine learning. An earlier analysis of around 580 of the donors used high-throughput TCR beta sequencing to judge whether each TCR beta V gene segment behaved as functional or pseudogenic. Donor age, sex, ethnicity and CMV serostatus were compiled together with the repertoire data. Several DR-DQ haplotypes were treated as single units for association and clustering because of strong linkage in the cohort. Genome-wide SNP genotypes for about 60% of the 666 donors were used in a later genetic analysis, which treated that subset as a discovery cohort. On average, approximately 250,000 unique TCR beta nucleotide sequences were sequenced per donor among a few hundred genotyped donors of the cohort, with roughly 19% of those sequences being non-productive. The aim of the study was to test whether cataloging public T cell receptors could identify signatures of past pathogen exposure. The study used immunosequencing to profile the T cell repertoires of several hundred subjects and linked those repertoires to cytomegalovirus serostatus. In addition to the first cohort of 666 subjects, a separate validation cohort of about 120 different subjects was used. A later analysis re-examined previously published TCR beta repertoires from roughly 650 donors and added high-resolution HLA genotyping to investigate patterns of TCR occurrence. The number of typed donors differed by locus: 629-630 for A, B, C, DRB1 and DQB1; 500 to 550 for DQA1; around 610 for DPA1; and 400 to 480 for DPB1. The full study reports these points: CMV serostatus was the only immune exposure information available for the cohort. At a false discovery rate of 0.05, a later analysis linked around 17,000 TCR beta sequences to specific HLA alleles. A later analysis reported that several top co-occurrence clusters appeared linked to parvovirus B19, influenza, CMV and Epstein-Barr virus. Across donors, most TCR sequences were observed very rarely, whereas some public TCRs were present in many individuals. A later genetic analysis associated a missense DCLRE1C variant with V-gene and J-gene trimming of TCR beta chains, and an independent cohort replicated the association. A cluster of highly shared sequence variants was judged likely to represent a technical artifact of the sequencing pipeline. Strong co-occurrence of HLA alleles, especially DR and DQ, made assigning TCR associations to individual alleles difficult. A few of the identified cytomegalovirus-associated TCR beta chains were confirmed in vitro to be specific for cytomegalovirus antigens. According to a later genetic analysis, donors in an Asian-associated ancestry cluster had fewer N-insertions in productive TCRs than the approximately 650-donor mean. According to a later analysis, most CMV-associated TCR beta chains appeared to be HLA-restricted, and the HLA associations seemed to be driven largely by CMV exposure. Some IMGT-functional V segments, including TRBV6-2 and TRBV6-3, could not be distinguished by the 87-base-pair reads and were therefore excluded. Because counts were too low, about 15 rarely observed V segments, including chromosome 9 orphons, were left out of the earlier analysis of a few hundred of the donors. A further reported finding was that TCR beta sequences accurately predicted the HLA-A and HLA-B alleles for most subjects in the first cohort. HLA typing was unavailable for some donors at each locus, so association tests used only the typed subset. In a later analysis, the rate of TCR association differed among HLA loci, with DRB1 alleles having the most associated TCRs and HLA-C alleles having the fewest. The study gave a list of under 200 TCR beta chains associated with cytomegalovirus. A later analysis found that HLA-associated TCR beta chains were more clonally expanded and had lower generation probabilities than equally common non-associated chains. In an earlier analysis of 587 of the donors, most TCR beta V segments appeared in productive rearrangements about 87% or about 30% of the time, broadly matching IMGT annotations. This cohort had only TCR beta chains sequenced, and the lack of alpha or paired-chain data limited which features could be detected. Roughly uniform sequencing depth across donors was assumed in presence/absence analyses, although this assumption may not hold. Linkage disequilibrium might explain the correlated functional status among segregating V segments, but an unknown experimental factor could not be excluded. The authors suggested that the approach could potentially be generalized to other disease states and immunological phenotypes. The classifier was reported to diagnose cytomegalovirus status with high specificity and sensitivity in both the original and validation cohorts.

For CDR1 and CDR2, the germline V gene lists SGHVS and FQNEAQ. Spanning cysteine to phenylalanine, the CDR3 consists of 16 amino acids. Just CDR3 DNA is preserved here, 48 bases in frame from base 1. V trim: 4 bases; J trim: 4 bases; unmatched bases: 3. As concerns this clone: Its antigen remains undetermined. No qualities accompany the bases; no much larger clone lies one base away.

The cohort comprised 666 healthy bone marrow donors. All cohort members were sampled while nominally healthy, although unrecorded immune exposures were likely present. The donor was CMV seronegative and was included in the group of approximately 350 seronegative cohort members. A peripheral blood sample was provided by each donor, and peripheral blood mononuclear cells were used for TCR beta sequencing. Genomic DNA extraction from the blood cell samples was performed with the Qiagen DNeasy Blood Extraction Kit. Libraries came from the immunoSEQ multiplex PCR assay. The multiplex PCR relied on a mix of 60 forward primers for TCR Vbeta segments and 13 reverse primers for TCR Jbeta segments. The CDR3 region of rearranged TCR beta genes was amplified from genomic DNA by a multiplex PCR assay. The Illumina HiSeq System was used to sequence the amplified TCR beta libraries as 87-base-pair reads. As for how the authors treated the data: A later analysis counted tens of millions of unique TCR beta chains across the 690 or so repertoires, and about 10 million of these chains were shared by at least two donors. Raw reads were error-corrected and collapsed into unique sequences with a nearest-neighbor algorithm that merged closely related sequences to remove PCR and sequencing errors. To assign V, D and J gene segments, CDR3 sequences were aligned to IMGT reference sequences. For a sequence to be retained, a match of at least six nucleotides to both a V gene segment and a J gene segment was required. A rearrangement was called productive if the CDR3 had no stop codons and remained in frame with V and J, and every other rearrangement was called non-productive. CDR3 was defined according to IMGT convention as the region running from the second conserved V-encoded cysteine to the conserved J-encoded phenylalanine. In an earlier analysis of just under 600 of the donors, sequences lacking an unambiguous match to a single V gene segment were excluded. In an earlier analysis of several hundred of the donors, V segments were called functional above 56.7% productive rearrangements and were called segregating when the between-donor standard deviation exceeded 5%. A statistical classification framework was built for diagnosing cytomegalovirus status from the catalog of TCR beta chain sequences. A later analysis assigned V and J genes by comparing TCR nucleotide sequences with IMGT/GENE-DB human TR gene sequences. In a later analysis, CDR3 sequences and most-parsimonious VDJ recombination scenarios were assigned using the TCRdist pipeline. In a later analysis, every TCR beta chain was defined by the combination of its CDR3 amino acid sequence and its V-gene family, and reads without a unique V-gene family were dropped. A later analysis removed 592 highly shared, low-generation-probability nucleotide sequences to deal with suspected cross-contamination and a sequencing artifact. A later analysis calculated a clonal expansion index for each public chain from normalized within-repertoire ranks of inferred template counts. In a later analysis, generation probabilities were computed using a VDJ recombination model fitted to out-of-frame rearrangements, and the results were checked against IGoR. In a later analysis, hypergeometric tests were used to score TCR-TCR, TCR-HLA and TCR-CMV co-occurrence, with a repertoire-size bias correction applied to TCR pairs. A later analysis estimated false discovery rates by permuting HLA or CMV assignments 20 times. A later analysis grouped co-occurring TCRs with DBSCAN, adding TCRdist sequence similarity when clustering within HLA-allele-positive subsets. Repertoires with fewer than 30,000 or more than 120,000 public chains, plus five repertoires with anomalous nucleotide sharing, were excluded from co-occurrence clustering. TCRdb holds this immuneACCESS table with in-frame rearrangements only. Some clones are missing; in checked studies, unresolved V genes explain under half, and the rest has no known cause. That table supplies the V and J calls and clone size; D and trimming were determined from the DNA. The sample table records fewer than 250,000 clones; nearly 80% of these occur just once. The ten largest clonotypes hold 1.5% to 2% of the sample.

Here the chain combines TRBV7-8 and TRBJ2-3; a stretch of 15 junction bases matches TRBD2. The sequencing sample was made of PBMCs. The receptor was derived from a male donor in good health and CMV-seronegative. At the DNA level, the sequence is TGTGCCAGCAGCTCCAGGACTAGCGGGGGGGCAGATACGCAGTATTTT. The resulting protein is CASSSRTSGGADTQYF.